This TCR beta chain originates from a study of blood T cell repertoires in COVID-19. Per germline, CDR1 SNHLY and CDR2 FYNNEI. The CDR3 runs 14 residues. After removal of 8 bases from V and 2 bases from J, the junction contained 9 bases not matched to a gene. TCRdb keeps only in-frame clones here, not all; method: immunoSEQ multiplex PCR. This sample has 150,000 to 200,000 clones, with roughly 80% found just once. The sequence derives from a man aged 70-80 years with active or convalescent COVID-19. Material: peripheral blood. V is TRBV2 and J is TRBJ2-7; 7 bases align to TRBD1. CDR3 coding DNA: TGTGCCAGCTCCCGGATGACAGGGACCTACGAGCAGTACTTC. This encodes CASSRMTGTYEQYF.